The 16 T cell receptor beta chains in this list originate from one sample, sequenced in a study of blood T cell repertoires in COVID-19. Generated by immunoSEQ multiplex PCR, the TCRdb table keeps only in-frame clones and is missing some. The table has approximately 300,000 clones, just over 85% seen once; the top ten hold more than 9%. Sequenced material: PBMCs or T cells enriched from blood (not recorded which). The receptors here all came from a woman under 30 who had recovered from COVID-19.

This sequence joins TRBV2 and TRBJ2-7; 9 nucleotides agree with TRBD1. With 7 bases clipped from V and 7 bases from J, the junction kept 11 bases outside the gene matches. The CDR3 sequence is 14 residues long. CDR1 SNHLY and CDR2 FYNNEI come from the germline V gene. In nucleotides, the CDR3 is TGTGCCAGCAAGGAGACAGGGGGGGGAGGAGAGCAGTACTTC. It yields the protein CASKETGGGGEQYF. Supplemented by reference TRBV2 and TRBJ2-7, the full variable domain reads EPEVTQTPSHQVTQMGQEVILRCVPISNHLYFYWYRQILGQKVEFLVSFYNNEISEKSEIFDDQFSVERPDGSNFTLKIRSTKLEDSAMYFCASKETGGGGEQYFGPGTRLTVT.

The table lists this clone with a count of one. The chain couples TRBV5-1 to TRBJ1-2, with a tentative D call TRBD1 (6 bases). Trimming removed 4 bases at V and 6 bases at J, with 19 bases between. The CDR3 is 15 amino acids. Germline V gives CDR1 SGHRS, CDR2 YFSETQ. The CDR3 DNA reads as TGCGCCAGCAGCCTACTTAACCCAGGGGAAGATGGCTACACCTTC. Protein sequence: CASSLLNPGEDGYTF.

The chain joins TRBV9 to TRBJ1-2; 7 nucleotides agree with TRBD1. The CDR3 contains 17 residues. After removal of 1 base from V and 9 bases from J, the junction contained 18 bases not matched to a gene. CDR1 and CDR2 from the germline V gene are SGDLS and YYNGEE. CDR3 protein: CASSVTLDRAVNNRYTF. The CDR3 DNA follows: TGTGCCAGCAGCGTAACTCTCGACAGGGCTGTAAATAATCGCTACACCTTC.

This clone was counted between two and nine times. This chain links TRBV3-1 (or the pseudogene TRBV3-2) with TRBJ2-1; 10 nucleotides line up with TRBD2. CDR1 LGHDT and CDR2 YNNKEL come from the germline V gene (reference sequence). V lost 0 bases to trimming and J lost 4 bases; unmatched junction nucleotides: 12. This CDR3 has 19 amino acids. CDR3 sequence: CASSQDLWLGLALYNEQFF. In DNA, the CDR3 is TGTGCCAGCAGCCAAGATCTTTGGTTGGGACTAGCGCTTTACAATGAGCAGTTCTTC.

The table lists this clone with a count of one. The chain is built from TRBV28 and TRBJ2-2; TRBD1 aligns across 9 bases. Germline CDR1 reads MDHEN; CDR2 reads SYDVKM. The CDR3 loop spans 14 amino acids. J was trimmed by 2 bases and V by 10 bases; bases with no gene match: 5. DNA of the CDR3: TGTGCCATCCCGGGACAGGGAAACACCGGGGAGCTGTTTTTT. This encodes CAIPGQGNTGELFF.

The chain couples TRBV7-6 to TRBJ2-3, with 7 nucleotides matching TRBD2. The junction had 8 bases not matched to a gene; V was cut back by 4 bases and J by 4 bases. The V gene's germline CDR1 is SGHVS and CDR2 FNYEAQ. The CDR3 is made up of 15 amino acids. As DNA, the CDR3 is TGTGCCAGCAGCTCTTGGACTAGTAGTGCAGATACGCAGTATTTT. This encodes CASSSWTSSADTQYF.

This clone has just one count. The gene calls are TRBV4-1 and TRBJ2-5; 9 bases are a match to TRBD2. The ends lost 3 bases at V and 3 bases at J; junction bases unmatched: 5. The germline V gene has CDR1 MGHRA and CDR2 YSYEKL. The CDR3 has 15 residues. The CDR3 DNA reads TGCGCCAGCAGCCAGAATGTAGCGGGAGAAGAGACCCAGTACTTC. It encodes CASSQNVAGEETQYF.

The CDR3 DNA follows: TGTGCCACCCGAGGGGTGGGAGAGGGAGGTGAGCAGTTCTTC. Amino acid sequence: CATRGVGEGGEQFF. The chain links TRBV10-3 to TRBJ2-1, with D maybe TRBD2 (6 bases). Germline CDR1 is ENHRY and CDR2 is SYGVKD. The CDR3 consists of 14 residues. Trimming cost V 10 bases and J 9 bases, with 22 bases left between them.

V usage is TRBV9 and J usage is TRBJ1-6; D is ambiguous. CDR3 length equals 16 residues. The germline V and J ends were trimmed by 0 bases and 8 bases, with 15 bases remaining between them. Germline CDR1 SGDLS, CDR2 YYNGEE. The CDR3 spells CASSVGVSGRDSPLHF. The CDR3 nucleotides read TGTGCCAGCAGCGTAGGTGTAAGTGGGAGGGATTCACCCCTCCACTTT.

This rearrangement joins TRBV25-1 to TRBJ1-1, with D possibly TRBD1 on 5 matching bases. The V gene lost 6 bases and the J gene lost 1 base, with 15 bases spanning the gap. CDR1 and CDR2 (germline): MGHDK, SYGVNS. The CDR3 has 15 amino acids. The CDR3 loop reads CASRNHDSPNTEAFF. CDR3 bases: TGTGCCAGCAGAAATCATGACAGCCCGAACACTGAAGCTTTCTTT.

CDR3 sequence (DNA): TGTGCCAGCAGCCAAGATTTTTTAGGGGGAAGGAAAGAGACCCAGTACTTC. Its translation is CASSQDFLGGRKETQYF. This chain links TRBV4-2 with TRBJ2-5; perhaps TRBD1 as D (6 bases). The CDR3 consists of 17 residues. Germline V gene lookup returns CDR1 LGHNA and CDR2 YNFKEQ. V was shortened by 0 bases and J by 3 bases, with 17 bases between the two germline ends.

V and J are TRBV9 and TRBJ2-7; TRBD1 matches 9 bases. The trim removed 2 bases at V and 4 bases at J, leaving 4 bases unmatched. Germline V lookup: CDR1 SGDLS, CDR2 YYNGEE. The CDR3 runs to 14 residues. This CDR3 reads CASSVGTGRYEQYF. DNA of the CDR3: TGTGCCAGCAGCGTTGGGACAGGGAGATACGAGCAGTACTTC.

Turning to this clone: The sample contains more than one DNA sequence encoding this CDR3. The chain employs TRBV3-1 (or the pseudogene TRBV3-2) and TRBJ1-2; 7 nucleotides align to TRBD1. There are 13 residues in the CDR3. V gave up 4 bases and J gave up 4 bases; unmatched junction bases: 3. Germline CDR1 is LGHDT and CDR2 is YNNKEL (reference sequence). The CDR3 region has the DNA TGTGCCAGCAGCCCAGGACAGGCCTATGGCTACACCTTC. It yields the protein CASSPGQAYGYTF.

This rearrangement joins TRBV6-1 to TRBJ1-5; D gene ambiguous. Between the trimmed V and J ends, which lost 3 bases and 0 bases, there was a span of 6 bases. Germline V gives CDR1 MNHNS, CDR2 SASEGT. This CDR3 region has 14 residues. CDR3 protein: CASSEQYSNQPQHF. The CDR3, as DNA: TGTGCCAGCAGTGAGCAGTATAGCAATCAGCCCCAGCATTTT.

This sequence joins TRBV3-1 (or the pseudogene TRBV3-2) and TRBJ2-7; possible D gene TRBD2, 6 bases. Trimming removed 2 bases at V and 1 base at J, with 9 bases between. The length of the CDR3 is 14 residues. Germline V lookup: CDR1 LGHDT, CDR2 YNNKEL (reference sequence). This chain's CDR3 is CASSQRGGSYEQYF. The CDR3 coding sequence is TGTGCCAGCAGCCAACGCGGAGGGTCCTACGAGCAGTACTTC.

The CDR3 loop is CSGTMNTEAFF. CDR3 DNA: TGCAGCGGAACTATGAACACTGAAGCTTTCTTT. The chain uses TRBV29-1 and TRBJ1-1, with D unclear. The CDR3 contains 11 residues. Germline loops: CDR1 SQVTM, CDR2 ANQGSEA. Trimming shortened V by 7 bases and J by 0 bases, and 6 bases separated the two germline ends.